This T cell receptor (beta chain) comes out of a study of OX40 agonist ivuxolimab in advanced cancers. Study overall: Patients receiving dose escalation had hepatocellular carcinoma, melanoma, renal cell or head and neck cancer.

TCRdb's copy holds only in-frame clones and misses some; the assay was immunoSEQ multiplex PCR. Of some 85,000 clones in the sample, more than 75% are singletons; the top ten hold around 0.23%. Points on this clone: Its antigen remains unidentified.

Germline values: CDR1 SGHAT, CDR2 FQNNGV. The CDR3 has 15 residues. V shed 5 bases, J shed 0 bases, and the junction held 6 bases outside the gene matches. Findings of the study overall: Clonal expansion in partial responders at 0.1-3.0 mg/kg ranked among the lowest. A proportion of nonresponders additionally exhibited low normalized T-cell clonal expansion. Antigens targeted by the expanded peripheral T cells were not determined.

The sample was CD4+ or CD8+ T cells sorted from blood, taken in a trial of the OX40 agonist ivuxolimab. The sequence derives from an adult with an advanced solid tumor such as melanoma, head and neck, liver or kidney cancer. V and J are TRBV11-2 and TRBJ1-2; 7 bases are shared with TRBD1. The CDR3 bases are TGTGCCAGCAGCCTACAGGGGTACACTAACTATGGCTACACCTTC. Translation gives CASSLQGYTNYGYTF.